What follows is one TCR beta chain and its context. The sample is drawn from a study of control samples from healthy donors and cancer patients. In germline, CDR1 is GTSNPN, CDR2 SVGIG (reference sequence). CDR3 length equals 13 residues. Between the trimmed V and J ends, which lost 2 bases and 4 bases, there was a span of 12 bases. The data were produced by immunoSEQ multiplex PCR, yet TCRdb's version contains in-frame clones alone and is incomplete. Seen here are over 100,000 clones, 92% observed once, and the top ten hold about 2.2%. The sequencing sample was made of blood. This TCR derives from a woman aged 45-60 years in good health. V and J are TRBV30 and TRBJ2-7; D ambiguous. The CDR3 region is CAWSPPLKYEQYF. CDR3 in DNA: TGTGCCTGGAGTCCCCCATTAAAATACGAGCAGTACTTC.